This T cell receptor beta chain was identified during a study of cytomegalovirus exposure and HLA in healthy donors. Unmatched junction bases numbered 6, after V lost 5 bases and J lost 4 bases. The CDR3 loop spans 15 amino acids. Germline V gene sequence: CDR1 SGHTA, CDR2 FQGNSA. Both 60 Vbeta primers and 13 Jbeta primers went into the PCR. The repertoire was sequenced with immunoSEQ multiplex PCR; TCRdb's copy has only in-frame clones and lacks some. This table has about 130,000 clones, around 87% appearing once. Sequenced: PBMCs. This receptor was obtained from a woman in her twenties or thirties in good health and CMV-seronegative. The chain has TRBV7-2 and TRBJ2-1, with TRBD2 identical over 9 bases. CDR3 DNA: TGTGCCAGCAGCATGGGGCTAGCGGGGTACAATGAGCAGTTCTTC. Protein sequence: CASSMGLAGYNEQFF.